The count of the clone carrying this TCR beta chain is one. No antigen is known for it. This entry is derived from a study of cytomegalovirus exposure and HLA in healthy donors. The wider study: An earlier analysis found around 120 million unique TCR beta sequences from approximately 190 million T cells.

The CDR3 has 14 residues. Germline CDR1 WNHNN, CDR2 SYGVQD (reference sequence). Trimming removed 0 bases from V and 0 bases from J, with 6 bases in between. Whole-study results and caveats: As a later analysis revealed, most CMV-associated TCR beta chains appeared HLA-restricted. Most observed TCR sequences were rare, whereas some public TCRs were detected in many donors. In vitro checks showed that a few CMV-associated chains really do target CMV antigens.

It was with 60 Vbeta and 13 Jbeta primers that the PCR ran. Assay: immunoSEQ multiplex PCR; the TCRdb copy retains only in-frame clones and omits some. This table has around 53,000 clones, 80% to 85% appearing once. The chain couples TRBV10-1 to TRBJ2-7, with a weak D call TRBD2 (5 bases). This receptor was identified in a man under 40 in good health and CMV-seronegative. Material for sequencing was PBMCs. The CDR3 is CASSESRASYEQYF. Here the CDR3 DNA reads TGCGCCAGCAGTGAGTCGCGGGCCTCCTACGAGCAGTACTTC.